This paragraph covers one TCR beta chain sequence. The target of this receptor is not known. No much larger clone is present one base from it, and per-base qualities are unavailable. The CDR3 runs 12 amino acids, cysteine and phenylalanine included. Only CDR3 DNA is held: 36 bases, read in frame from base 1. Taken from the germline V gene (reference sequence), the CDR1 and CDR2 loops are GTSNPN and SVGIG. V loses 3 bases of germline sequence and J loses 7 bases, and the interval between the two ends is 12 bases. The data were taken from a study of blood T cell repertoires in COVID-19 (dated by TCRdb to 2019 to 2021). With regard to the full study: The collaborator samples originated in the United States, Italy and Spain and spanned the acute and convalescent phases of COVID-19. A de-identified subject ID, COVID-19 status, age in years and sex were almost always included in the sample metadata. The samples were drawn from two sources: the first 160 participants of the ongoing ImmuneRACE study, and 1,200 or so subjects contributed by 6 global collaborators. The material from the prospective study consisted of cDNA or gDNA derived from T cells, B-cell-depleted T cells, or PBMCs. Deeply sampled blood TCRbeta repertoires from subjects exposed to, actively infected with, or recovered from COVID-19 were included in the dataset. The repertoires were made available in a free public database intended to serve as a resource for research on the immune response to SARS-CoV-2. Where HLA class I and class II types were available, the types were taken from metadata supplied by the sample provider, not from assay-based typing. Points the paper makes about the study in general: The quantity of clinical and demographic metadata differed by source and by participant and was supplied without curation.

TCRbeta CDR3 regions were amplified from genomic DNA using the immunoSEQ Assay, a bias-controlled multiplex PCR. The authors' analysis ran thus. The number of nucleated cells in each sample was estimated from the amplification of reference gene primers within the assay. Sequence reads were collapsed and filtered to measure the absolute abundance of every unique TCRbeta CDR3 rearrangement. Productive Simpson clonality was computed per sample as the square root of Simpson's diversity index over productive rearrangements. Entries here come from immuneACCESS through TCRdb and include only in-frame sequences with V and J called. Some clones fail to appear in such tables; in the studies checked, an unresolved V gene covers under half of the shortfall, and the cause of the remainder is unknown. The V and J calls and clone size come from that table; D and trimming were worked out from the DNA. This sample is represented by 650,000 to 800,000 clones; over 80% of them were singletons. Under 0.3% of the sample lies in the top ten.

The collaborating institutions used their own protocols to collect whole blood in K2EDTA tubes. For TCRbeta analysis, collaborators shipped samples as frozen whole blood, isolated PBMCs, or DNA extracted from either of those sample types. The chain employs TRBV30 and TRBJ1-2, with TRBD1 tentatively as D gene (5 bases match). The source is a woman aged 18-35 years with acute or convalescent COVID-19. The sequenced sample consisted of peripheral blood. CDR3 sequence: CAWRHGGVGYTF. The DNA sequence reads TGTGCCTGGAGGCACGGGGGGGTTGGCTACACCTTC.